The clone carrying this TCR beta chain was found many times. Its antigen is undetermined. This sample is part of a study of CD8 T cells in ankylosing spondylitis. Study-wide points: Clones tied to disease were said to be significantly enriched in matched ankylosing spondylitis synovial fluid.

TCRdb used MiXCR to reprocess the 5' RACE reads, holding one entry per CDR3 protein. The table records about 39,000 distinct CDR3 sequences, 10% of them present only once. This sequence originates from a male donor with ankylosing spondylitis or in good health (not recorded which). Sequencing was carried out using blood, either unsorted or a sorted T cell fraction (not recorded which).

CDR3 sequence (DNA): TGCAGTGCCAAATCAGGGGGGGTGGACACCGGGGAGCTGTTTTTT. Residues: CSAKSGGVDTGELFF. This chain connects TRBV20-1 to TRBJ2-2; tentatively, D is TRBD1 or TRBD2 (7 bases each). V was pared by 6 bases and J by 3 bases, with 17 bases between. The germline V gene has CDR1 DFQATT and CDR2 SNEGSKA (reference sequence). The CDR3 consists of 15 residues.